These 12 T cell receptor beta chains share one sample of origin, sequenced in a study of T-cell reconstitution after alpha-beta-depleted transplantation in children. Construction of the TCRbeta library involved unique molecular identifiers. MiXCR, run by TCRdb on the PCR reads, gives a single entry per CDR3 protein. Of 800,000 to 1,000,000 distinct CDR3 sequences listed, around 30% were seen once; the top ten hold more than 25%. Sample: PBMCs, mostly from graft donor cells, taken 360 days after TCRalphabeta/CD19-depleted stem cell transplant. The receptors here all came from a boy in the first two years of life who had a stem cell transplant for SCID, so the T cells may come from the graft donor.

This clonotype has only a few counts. The CDR3 region is CASSTIQGAEDTQYF. The CDR3 nucleotides are TGTGCCAGCAGCACTATACAGGGGGCCGAAGATACGCAGTATTTT. This chain connects TRBV9 to TRBJ2-3; 9 nucleotides align to TRBD1. The CDR3 length is 15 residues. Germline lookup yields CDR1 SGDLS and CDR2 YYNGEE. The trim removed 4 bases at V and 5 bases at J, leaving 8 bases unmatched. The whole variable domain, filled in from reference TRBV9 and TRBJ2-3, reads DSGVTQTPKHLITATGQRVTLRCSPRSGDLSVYWYQQSLDQGLQFLIQYYNGEERAKGNILERFSAQQFPDLHSELNLSSLELGDSALYFCASSTIQGAEDTQYFGPGTRLTVL.

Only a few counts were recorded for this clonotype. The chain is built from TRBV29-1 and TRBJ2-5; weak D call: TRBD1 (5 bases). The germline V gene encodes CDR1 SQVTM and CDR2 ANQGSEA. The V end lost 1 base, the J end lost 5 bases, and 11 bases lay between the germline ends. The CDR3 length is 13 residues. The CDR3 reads CSVEAQGPETQYF. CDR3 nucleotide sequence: TGCAGCGTTGAAGCCCAGGGCCCGGAGACCCAGTACTTC.

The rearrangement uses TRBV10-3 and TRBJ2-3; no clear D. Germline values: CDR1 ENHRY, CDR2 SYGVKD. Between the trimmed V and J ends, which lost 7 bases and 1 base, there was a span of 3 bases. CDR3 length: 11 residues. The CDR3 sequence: CAIKGTDTQYF. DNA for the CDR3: TGTGCCATCAAGGGCACAGATACGCAGTATTTT.

Here the CDR3 reads CASSRGRQGIRDTEAFF. CDR3 nucleotide sequence: TGTGCCAGCAGCCGGGGTAGACAGGGAATTAGGGACACTGAAGCTTTCTTT. This chain joins TRBV12-3 or TRBV12-4 and TRBJ1-1; the match to TRBD1 covers 7 bases. The CDR3 is made up of 17 amino acids. V dropped 6 bases and J dropped 3; count of bases not matched to a gene: 16.

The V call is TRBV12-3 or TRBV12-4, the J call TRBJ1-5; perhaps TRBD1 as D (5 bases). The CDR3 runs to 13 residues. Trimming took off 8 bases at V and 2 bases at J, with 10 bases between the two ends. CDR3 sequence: CASGWGGNQPQHF. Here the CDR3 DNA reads TGTGCCAGCGGGTGGGGGGGCAATCAGCCCCAGCATTTT.

The CDR3 DNA follows: TGCGCCAGCAGCCAAGATGAGTACGGGGCCTACGAGCAGTACTTC. It is translated as CASSQDEYGAYEQYF. This rearrangement joins TRBV4-1 to TRBJ2-7; D might be TRBD2 (5 bases). CDR3 length: 15 amino acids. Germline V lookup: CDR1 MGHRA, CDR2 YSYEKL. V lost 0 bases, J lost 2 bases, and 11 bases lay in between.

CDR3 sequence (DNA): TGTGCCAGCAGCTTAGGCGGGGGACACACCACCGGGGAGCTGTTTTTT. Its translation: CASSLGGGHTTGELFF. V and J are TRBV11-2 and TRBJ2-2, with a weak D call TRBD2 (7 bases). CDR3 length: 16 residues. The germline V and J ends were trimmed by 1 base and 4 bases, with 13 bases remaining between them. The germline V gene has CDR1 SGHAT and CDR2 FQNNGV.

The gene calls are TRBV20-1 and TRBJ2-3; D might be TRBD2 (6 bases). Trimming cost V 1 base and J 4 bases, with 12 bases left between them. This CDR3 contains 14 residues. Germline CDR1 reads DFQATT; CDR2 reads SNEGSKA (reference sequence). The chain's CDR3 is CSARGGGGADTQYF. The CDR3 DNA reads TGCAGTGCTAGAGGAGGTGGAGGGGCAGATACGCAGTATTTT.

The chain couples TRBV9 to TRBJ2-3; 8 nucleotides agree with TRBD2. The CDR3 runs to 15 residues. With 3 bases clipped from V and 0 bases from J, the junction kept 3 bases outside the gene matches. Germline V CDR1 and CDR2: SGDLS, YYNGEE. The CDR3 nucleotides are TGTGCCAGCAGCGGCGGGGGGCCCAGCACAGATACGCAGTATTTT. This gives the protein CASSGGGPSTDTQYF.

The CDR3: CASSLGGWSNQPQHF. The CDR3 DNA reads TGCGCCAGCAGCTTGGGGGGTTGGAGCAATCAGCCCCAGCATTTT. This chain connects TRBV5-1 to TRBJ1-5; D gene ambiguous. The V end lost 0 bases, the J end lost 1 base, and 8 bases lay between the germline ends. The CDR3 is 15 amino acids. CDR1 is SGHRS, CDR2 YFSETQ, per germline.

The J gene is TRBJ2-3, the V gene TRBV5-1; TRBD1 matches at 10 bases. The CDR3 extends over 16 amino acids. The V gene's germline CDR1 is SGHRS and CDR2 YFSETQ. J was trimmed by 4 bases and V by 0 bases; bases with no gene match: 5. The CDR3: CASSLDGQGDPDTQYF. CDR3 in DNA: TGCGCCAGCAGCTTGGACGGACAGGGGGACCCAGATACGCAGTATTTT.

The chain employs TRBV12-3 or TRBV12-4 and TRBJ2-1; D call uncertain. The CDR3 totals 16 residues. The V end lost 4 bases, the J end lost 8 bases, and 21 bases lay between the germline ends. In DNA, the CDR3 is TGTGCCAGCAGTTCCCCCGGCATGGTTTCGTTCGATGAGCAGTTCTTC. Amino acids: CASSSPGMVSFDEQFF.